What follows are 6 T cell receptor beta chains derived from one specimen sequenced in a study of cytomegalovirus exposure and HLA in healthy donors. This PCR relied on a set of 60 Vbeta primers and 13 Jbeta primers. Sequenced by immunoSEQ multiplex PCR; TCRdb stores in-frame clones only, minus some. Altogether 180,000 or so clones are present, around two thirds being singletons, with the ten largest covering around 2.9%. Sequencing was performed on PBMCs. The receptors stem from a man aged 35 to 55 in good health and CMV-seronegative.

The chain links TRBV20-1 to TRBJ2-5; D is undetermined. Trimming took off 1 base at V and 4 bases at J, with 4 bases between the two ends. Germline assignment: CDR1 DFQATT and CDR2 SNEGSKA (reference sequence). The CDR3 has 11 amino acids. CDR3 residues: CSARVAETQYF. DNA of the CDR3: TGCAGTGCTAGAGTAGCAGAGACCCAGTACTTC.

V gene TRBV5-1 combines with J gene TRBJ1-4, with D maybe TRBD1 (5 bases). CDR3 length: 14 residues. Trimming left V 7 bases short and J 1 base short, with 11 bases between. CDR1 SGHRS and CDR2 YFSETQ come from the germline V gene. The CDR3 reads CASGQGETNEKLFF. In DNA, the CDR3 is TGCGCCAGCGGACAAGGGGAAACTAATGAAAAACTGTTTTTT. The variable domain in full, completed from reference TRBV5-1 and TRBJ1-4, reads KAGVTQTPRYLIKTRGQQVTLSCSPISGHRSVSWYQQTPGQGLQFLFEYFSETQRNKGNFPGRFSGRQFSNSRSEMNVSTLELGDSALYLCASGQGETNEKLFFGSGTQLSVL.

This clone was found a few times. This chain uses TRBV7-8 with TRBJ2-7, with D hard to call. Looked up from germline, CDR1 is SGHVS and CDR2 is FQNEAQ. The CDR3 consists of 12 residues. The V end lost 3 bases, the J end lost 0 bases, and 3 bases lay between the germline ends. Here the CDR3 reads CASSFLSYEQYF. CDR3 coding DNA: TGTGCCAGCAGCTTCCTCTCCTACGAGCAGTACTTC. The full variable domain, with the rest looked up from reference TRBV7-8 and TRBJ2-7, is GAGVSQSPRYKVAKRGQDVALRCDPISGHVSLFWYQQALGQGPEFLTYFQNEAQLDKSGLPSDRFFAERPEGSVSTLKIQRTQQEDSAVYLCASSFLSYEQYFGPGTRLTVT.

The chain couples TRBV27 to TRBJ1-1; 7 bases map to TRBD1. This CDR3 region has 14 residues. V dropped 5 bases and J dropped 1; count of bases not matched to a gene: 4. From germline, CDR1 is MNHEY and CDR2 SMNVEV (reference sequence). CDR3: CASSAGQRNTEAFF. The CDR3 nucleotides are TGTGCCAGCAGTGCGGGACAGAGGAACACTGAAGCTTTCTTT.

The rearrangement joins TRBV5-5 to TRBJ1-1; TRBD1 matches 7 bases. CDR1 and CDR2 from the germline V gene are SGHKS and YYEKEE (reference sequence). J lost 4 bases, V lost 4 bases, and 7 bases had no gene match. This CDR3 is built from 14 residues. This CDR3 reads CASSQVRGLTEAFF. The DNA of the CDR3 is TGTGCCAGCAGCCAAGTGAGGGGGCTCACTGAAGCTTTCTTT.

This clone was recorded once. CDR3 bases: TGTGCCAGCAGTTTCGGGACAGGGGGTACGTACGAGCAGTACTTC. This gives the protein CASSFGTGGTYEQYF. The chain carries TRBV6-1 and TRBJ2-7, with 11 bases that match TRBD1. CDR3 size: 15 residues. CDR1 and CDR2 from the germline V gene are MNHNS and SASEGT. The V gene end was trimmed by 5 bases and the J gene end by 4 bases; junction bases not matched to a gene: 7.